This section outlines one TCR beta chain sequence together with its context. This sample was included in a study of blood T cell repertoires in COVID-19. About the research overall: Acute and convalescent COVID-19 samples came from the United States, Italy and Spain. From T cells, B-cell-depleted T cells, or PBMCs came the material, which was cDNA or gDNA.

Germline lookup yields CDR1 SQVTM and CDR2 ANQGSEA. The CDR3 contains 12 residues. Trimming took off 3 bases at V and 6 bases at J, with 8 bases between the two ends. Original handling: For nucleated cells, counts were estimated from reference gene primer amplification. TCRdb's table, derived via immunoSEQ multiplex PCR, lists solely in-frame clones and lacks some. V and J calls and clone size are given by that table; D and trimming were obtained from the DNA. The sample lists roughly 160,000 clones, 80% to 85% occurring once. Material: peripheral blood. The rearrangement uses TRBV29-1 and TRBJ1-4; D perhaps matches TRBD1 (6 bases). This receptor was taken from a man aged 65-85 years with active or convalescent COVID-19. CDR3 nucleotide sequence: TGCAGCGTTGAGGCAGGGGATGAAAAACTGTTTTTT. The encoded protein is CSVEAGDEKLFF.